Described below is a single T cell receptor beta chain sequence and its context. The entry originates in a study of blood T cell repertoires in COVID-19. The wider study: Some COVID-19 samples were acute and others convalescent; all came from the United States, Italy and Spain. Sources were T cells, B-cell-depleted T cells, or PBMCs; the material itself was cDNA or gDNA.

Trimming shortened V by 5 bases and J by 4 bases, and 26 bases separated the two germline ends. The germline V gene encodes CDR1 SEHNR and CDR2 FQNEAQ (reference sequence). The CDR3 spans 18 residues. In the authors' methods: Nucleated cell number was recorded as an estimate derived from reference gene primer amplification. Method: immunoSEQ multiplex PCR; TCRdb's copy keeps in-frame clones and lacks some. The V and J calls and clone size are taken from that table; D and trimming were inferred from the DNA. The sample shows 140,000 or so clones, more than 75% of them seen only once. The source material was peripheral blood. The receptor was isolated from a human donor in a cohort sampled during active COVID-19. J is TRBJ2-5 and V is TRBV7-9, with D possibly being TRBD1 (5 bases). For the CDR3, the DNA is TGTGCCAGCAGCCTACGCCGAGGATTAACAGGTTGGGGAGAGACCCAGTACTTC. Translation: CASSLRRGLTGWGETQYF.